The clone carrying this T cell receptor (beta chain) came up a few times. This record comes from a study of cytomegalovirus exposure and HLA in healthy donors. There are 15 residues in the CDR3. V was cut by 8 bases and J by 2 bases, with 13 bases left in between. CDR1 is SGHAT and CDR2 is FQNNGV in the germline V gene. With 60 Vbeta and 13 Jbeta primers, the PCR was carried out. Profiled with immunoSEQ multiplex PCR; TCRdb holds only in-frame clones, not every one. The sample includes 95,000 to 100,000 clones, about 70% of them seen just once. This receptor was obtained from a human donor in good health. Sequenced: PBMCs. V is TRBV11-2 and J is TRBJ1-6; the D is unclear. CDR3 in amino acids: CASQILAPYNSPLHF. For the CDR3, the DNA is TGTGCCAGCCAAATCTTAGCTCCCTATAATTCACCCCTCCACTTT.